A single sample gave rise to the 24 T cell receptor beta chains below, sequenced in a study of blood T cell repertoires in COVID-19. The assay was immunoSEQ multiplex PCR, and TCRdb's table has in-frame clones only and misses some. This repertoire shows around 250,000 clones, 80% to 90% found once; its top ten account for 15%. The source material was PBMCs or T cells enriched from blood (not recorded which). Receptors were obtained from a man aged 18 to 30 who had recovered from COVID-19.

The chain has TRBV30 and TRBJ2-7; no clear D gene. This CDR3 is built from 11 residues. Trimming removed 7 bases at V and 3 bases at J, with 10 bases between. Germline CDR1 reads GTSNPN; CDR2 reads SVGIG (reference sequence). The CDR3 coding sequence is TGTGCCTCGGGCCAGATCTACGAGCAGTACTTC. This codes for CASGQIYEQYF.

This chain joins TRBV5-1 and TRBJ2-1; 14 bases align to TRBD2. V shed 4 bases and J 8 bases; nucleotides not matched to a gene: 8. The germline gives CDR1 SGHRS, CDR2 YFSETQ. The CDR3 is made up of 16 amino acids. CDR3 sequence (DNA): TGCGCCAGCAGCAGTGGACTAGCGGGGGGATTGGATGAGCAGTTCTTC. Protein sequence: CASSSGLAGGLDEQFF.

The V call is TRBV16, the J call TRBJ1-6; a possible D gene is TRBD1 (6 bases). In germline, CDR1 is KGHSY, CDR2 FQNENV. The CDR3 covers 14 residues. V gave up 1 base and J gave up 6 bases, with 7 bases separating them. The CDR3 protein is CASSQLQGNSPLHF. DNA for the CDR3: TGTGCCAGCAGCCAATTACAGGGTAATTCACCCCTCCACTTT.

This chain links TRBV4-1 with TRBJ1-1; no firm D call. V lost 1 base and J lost 8, with 14 bases in between. CDR1 and CDR2 (germline): MGHRA, YSYEKL. This CDR3 spans 14 amino acids. Here the CDR3 reads CASSQAGSPREAFF. The CDR3 DNA sequence: TGCGCCAGCAGCCAAGCAGGCTCCCCCAGAGAAGCTTTCTTT.

The gene calls are TRBV2 and TRBJ1-5; TRBD1 matches at 10 bases. V dropped 5 bases and J dropped 0; count of bases not matched to a gene: 10. Germline CDR1 and CDR2: SNHLY and FYNNEI. This CDR3 has 18 residues. The CDR3 DNA follows: TGTGCCAGCAGTTCTAGGGGACAGGGGTATAATAGCAATCAGCCCCAGCATTTT. Translating it yields CASSSRGQGYNSNQPQHF.

The chain links TRBV4-1 to TRBJ1-5, with no clear D. This CDR3 spans 15 amino acids. Trimming removed 0 bases from V and 5 bases from J, with 11 bases in between. In germline, CDR1 is MGHRA, CDR2 YSYEKL. CDR3 region: CASSQEFEWYQPQHF. As DNA, the CDR3 is TGCGCCAGCAGCCAAGAGTTCGAGTGGTATCAGCCCCAGCATTTT.

The rearrangement joins TRBV2 to TRBJ2-2, with 7 bases matching TRBD2. This CDR3 has 15 residues. V was clipped by 5 bases and J by 3 bases; unmatched bases: 6. Germline CDR1 SNHLY, CDR2 FYNNEI. In DNA form, the CDR3 reads TGTGCCAGCAGTTTGGGCGGGAGCGACACCGGGGAGCTGTTTTTT. Residues: CASSLGGSDTGELFF.

This clone was detected a few times. The CDR3 nucleotides are TGTGCCAGCAATTGGGACAGGGGGCTTATTAGTGGTTACAATGAGCAGTTCTTC. Protein sequence: CASNWDRGLISGYNEQFF. The rearrangement joins TRBV7-8 to TRBJ2-1; 12 bases line up with TRBD1. Unmatched junction bases numbered 14, after V lost 7 bases and J lost 4 bases. CDR1 is SGHVS, CDR2 FQNEAQ, per germline. The CDR3 is made up of 18 amino acids. The variable domain in full, with the rest retrieved from reference TRBV7-8 and TRBJ2-1, is GAGVSQSPRYKVAKRGQDVALRCDPISGHVSLFWYQQALGQGPEFLTYFQNEAQLDKSGLPSDRFFAERPEGSVSTLKIQRTQQEDSAVYLCASNWDRGLISGYNEQFFGPGTRLTVL.

The chain has TRBV5-4 and TRBJ2-3; D is ambiguous. Between the trimmed V and J ends, which lost 5 bases and 0 bases, there was a span of 10 bases. This CDR3 is built from 14 residues. Germline V gives CDR1 SGHNT, CDR2 YYREEE (reference sequence). In DNA, the CDR3 is TGTGCCAGCAGTCAGACTCCTAGCACAGATACGCAGTATTTT. This translates into CASSQTPSTDTQYF.

The chain joins TRBV7-9 to TRBJ2-1; 13 positions agree with TRBD2. The germline CDR1 and CDR2 sequences are SEHNR and FQNEAQ (reference sequence). The CDR3 sequence is 16 residues long. V dropped 4 bases and J dropped 4; count of bases not matched to a gene: 4. CDR3 region: CASSSPGLAGYNEQFF. CDR3 sequence (DNA): TGTGCCAGCAGCTCCCCGGGACTAGCGGGATACAATGAGCAGTTCTTC.

The genes are TRBV7-6 and TRBJ2-6; 8 positions agree with TRBD1. With 5 bases clipped from V and 4 bases from J, the junction kept 10 bases outside the gene matches. This CDR3 has 17 residues. Germline CDR1 and CDR2: SGHVS and FNYEAQ. The CDR3 spells CASSPGTGLAGANVLTF. CDR3 coding DNA: TGTGCCAGCAGCCCCGGGACAGGTTTAGCCGGGGCCAACGTCCTGACTTTC.

The chain recombines TRBV24-1 with TRBJ2-5; perhaps TRBD1 as D (5 bases). Per the germline V gene, CDR1 is KGHDR and CDR2 is SFDVKD. The CDR3 consists of 15 residues. Trimming took off 5 bases at V and 1 base at J, with 13 bases between the two ends. The chain's CDR3 is CATSGRVRGQETQYF. The CDR3 coding sequence is TGTGCCACCAGTGGTAGGGTTAGGGGCCAAGAGACCCAGTACTTC.

The chain couples TRBV4-1 to TRBJ1-2, with a weak D call TRBD1 (6 bases). The V gene's germline CDR1 is MGHRA and CDR2 YSYEKL. With 3 bases removed from V and 0 bases from J, the gap between germline ends came to 17 bases. The CDR3 extends over 17 amino acids. CDR3 loop: CASSQEGTPSTNYGYTF. Written as DNA, the CDR3 is TGCGCCAGCAGCCAGGAAGGGACACCGAGTACTAACTATGGCTACACCTTC.

The chain is built from TRBV10-1 and TRBJ2-1, with 10 positions matching TRBD2. Germline CDR1 WNHNN, CDR2 SYGVQD (reference sequence). V shed 3 bases and J 3 bases; nucleotides not matched to a gene: 8. The CDR3 is 17 amino acids. The CDR3 DNA reads TGCGCCAGCAGTGATTTTGCAACTAGCGGGGTCTACAATGAGCAGTTCTTC. Protein: CASSDFATSGVYNEQFF.

J is TRBJ1-1 and V is TRBV12-3 or TRBV12-4; D perhaps matches TRBD1 (6 bases). V shed 6 bases and J shed 7 bases, with 9 bases lying between them. The CDR3 extends over 11 amino acids. The CDR3 DNA follows: TGTGCCAGCAGCCGAGGGGGTGAAGCTTTCTTT. Its translation: CASSRGGEAFF.

As concerns this clone: At one boundary the junction diverges from the germline segment, which might be a read error. J is TRBJ1-6 and V is TRBV27; 8 positions agree with TRBD1. The germline CDR1 and CDR2 sequences are MNHEY and SMNVEV (reference sequence). This CDR3 contains 14 residues. The CDR3 here is CASRLSDRGSPLHF. The CDR3 DNA reads TGTGCCAGCAGATTATCTGACAGGGGTTCACCCCTCCACTTT.

This clone was seen once. The chain uses TRBV4-1 and TRBJ2-3, with 8 bases matching TRBD2. Germline CDR1 is MGHRA and CDR2 is YSYEKL. The J segment lost 5 bases and the V segment lost 1 base, leaving 8 bases of the junction unmatched. The CDR3 is made up of 16 amino acids. This chain's CDR3 is CASSQGIAGKGDTQYF. As DNA, the CDR3 is TGCGCCAGCAGCCAAGGCATAGCGGGAAAGGGAGATACGCAGTATTTT.

This sequence joins TRBV5-1 and TRBJ1-2; a weak D match, TRBD1 (6 bases). Trimming pared 4 bases from V and 3 bases from J, leaving 13 bases between. The CDR3 is made up of 14 amino acids. Germline V CDR1 and CDR2: SGHRS, YFSETQ. CDR3 amino acids: CASSLPQGDYGYTF. The CDR3, as DNA: TGCGCCAGCAGCCTACCACAGGGCGACTATGGCTACACCTTC.

This rearrangement joins TRBV28 to TRBJ2-7, with TRBD2 matching 8 bases. Germline CDR1 and CDR2: MDHEN and SYDVKM. With V trimmed by 4 bases and J by 5 bases, 7 bases remained unmatched. This CDR3 has 14 residues. CDR3 amino acids: CASSSAGEVDEQYF. In nucleotides, the CDR3 is TGTGCCAGCAGTTCAGCGGGAGAAGTCGACGAGCAGTACTTC.

The chain joins TRBV7-2 to TRBJ2-2; D perhaps matches TRBD2 (6 bases). The CDR3 contains 13 residues. Germline CDR1 is SGHTA and CDR2 is FQGNSA. Trimming removed 8 bases from V and 4 bases from J, with 11 bases in between. CDR3 protein: CASGGFGTGELFF. For the CDR3, the DNA is TGTGCCAGCGGGGGGTTTGGCACCGGGGAGCTGTTTTTT.

This clone was detected once. V usage is TRBV5-1 and J usage is TRBJ2-2; 11 bases agree with TRBD2. Looked up from germline, CDR1 is SGHRS and CDR2 is YFSETQ. Unmatched junction bases numbered 12, after V lost 4 bases and J lost 7 bases. The CDR3 has 17 amino acids. This CDR3 reads CASSRRTSGSGIGELFF. CDR3 nucleotide sequence: TGCGCCAGCAGCCGGAGGACTAGCGGGTCGGGCATCGGGGAGCTGTTTTTT.

The gene calls are TRBV28 and TRBJ2-1; D is perhaps TRBD1 (5 bases). The CDR3 loop spans 13 amino acids. Germline CDR1 MDHEN, CDR2 SYDVKM. V was cut by 6 bases and J by 3 bases, with 9 bases left in between. This CDR3 reads CASRGQNYNEQFF. The CDR3 DNA follows: TGTGCCAGCAGGGGGCAGAACTACAATGAGCAGTTCTTC.

This chain uses TRBV29-1 with TRBJ2-3, with TRBD2 matching 9 bases. Germline loops: CDR1 SQVTM, CDR2 ANQGSEA. V shed 6 bases and J 3 bases; nucleotides not matched to a gene: 7. The CDR3 is 14 residues long. For the CDR3, the DNA is TGCAGCGTAGGGCGGGGGGGCCTGACAGATACGCAGTATTTT. Protein product: CSVGRGGLTDTQYF.

The gene calls are TRBV10-1 and TRBJ1-1; D is undetermined. This CDR3 contains 13 residues. Between the trimmed V and J ends, which lost 5 bases and 3 bases, there was a span of 10 bases. Germline CDR1 WNHNN, CDR2 SYGVQD (reference sequence). In nucleotides, the CDR3 is TGCGCCAGCAGTCTTTCGAGGGACACTGAAGCTTTCTTT. The encoded protein is CASSLSRDTEAFF.